This T cell receptor beta chain was documented in a study of vaccination effects on CD4 cells after COVID-19. Across the study: Post-vaccine specimens arrived a median 72 days past the second dose.

This CDR3 region has 14 residues. From germline, CDR1 is WNHNN and CDR2 SYGVQD (reference sequence). V was cut by 2 bases and J by 9 bases, with 11 bases left in between. Sequenced by immunoSEQ multiplex PCR; TCRdb stores in-frame clones only, minus some. There are about 50,000 clones in the sample; about four fifths occur only once, and less than 15% lies in the top ten. Expansion of antigen-specific CD4+ T cells with viral peptide pools was carried out by the ViraFEST assay before sequencing. Following 10 days of culture, CD4+ T cells were isolated. Everyone in the study got two shots of either the BNT162b2 or mRNA-1273 vaccine. According to the study, vaccine recipients showed no prior SARS-CoV-2 infection and negative nucleocapsid antibodies. They grew approximately 2.1 million PBMC in each well, adding around 9 IU/ml IL-2 and 10 ug/ml peptides. It was on days 3 and 7 that half the medium was replaced with IL-2 medium.

This clone was seen at least ten times. Its antigen is currently unknown. The receptor's source is a human donor who received a COVID-19 vaccine. This chain uses TRBV10-1 with TRBJ1-6; D call uncertain. The sample was CD4+ T cells from PBMCs cultured with HCoV-OC43 spike peptides, taken after COVID-19 vaccination. As to subset: HCoV-OC43 spike overlapping peptide pool stimulation. The CDR3 spells CASSEAEMRSPLHF. The CDR3 DNA reads TGCGCCAGCAGTGAGGCAGAGATGCGTTCACCCCTCCACTTT.